These 17 T cell receptor beta chains share one sample of origin, sequenced in a study of Graves' ophthalmopathy and Graves' hyperthyroidism. Transcripts of RNA were the source for amplifying TCR beta CDR3 regions. HTBI primers primed a first-round RT-PCR, and a second-round multiplex PCR followed. TCRdb re-called the multiplex PCR reads through MiXCR, storing one row per CDR3 protein. This table has more than 150,000 distinct CDR3 sequences, around two fifths appearing once. Material for sequencing was peripheral blood. These receptors all come from a woman aged 35 to 49 with Graves' ophthalmopathy.

The sample holds many counts of this clonotype. This rearrangement joins TRBV4-2 to TRBJ2-1; 9 bases agree with TRBD2. Looked up from germline, CDR1 is LGHNA and CDR2 is YNFKEQ. The CDR3 is 15 amino acids. Germline trimming cut 4 bases from V and 2 bases from J; bases unmatched to any gene: 3. The CDR3 region has the DNA TGTGCCAGCAGCCGCAGCGGGAGGACCTACAATGAGCAGTTCTTC. Protein: CASSRSGRTYNEQFF.

V usage is TRBV11-2 and J usage is TRBJ2-7; 10 bases are shared with TRBD2. The trim removed 0 bases at V and 7 bases at J, leaving 6 bases unmatched. There are 15 residues in the CDR3. Per the germline V gene, CDR1 is SGHAT and CDR2 is FQNNGV. This CDR3 reads CASSLDPSGGQEQYF. The CDR3 DNA is TGTGCCAGCAGCTTAGATCCTAGCGGGGGCCAGGAGCAGTACTTC.

This clonotype was recorded at least ten times. The chain couples TRBV29-1 to TRBJ2-7, with D perhaps TRBD1 or TRBD2 (5 bases each). This CDR3 has 15 amino acids. Germline CDR1 SQVTM, CDR2 ANQGSEA. Deletions cut 2 bases from V and 2 bases from J, with 16 bases between. CDR3 bases: TGCAGCGTTGAACGGTTAGAGGTGGGGGCCTACGAGCAGTACTTC. As protein: CSVERLEVGAYEQYF.

This clonotype has just one count. V is TRBV7-2 and J is TRBJ1-3, with no clear D. Germline V gene data show CDR1 as SGHTA and CDR2 as FQGNSA. Trimming stripped 5 bases from V and 2 bases from J, with 13 bases between. CDR3 length: 15 residues. For the CDR3, the DNA is TGTGCCAGCAGCCTAAGGCAGGCCACTGGAAACACCATATATTTT. This gives the protein CASSLRQATGNTIYF.

The chain has TRBV15 and TRBJ2-7, with 7 bases identical to TRBD2. There are 14 residues in the CDR3. Germline assignment: CDR1 LNHNV and CDR2 YYDKDF (reference sequence). With V trimmed by 6 bases and J by 4 bases, 9 bases remained unmatched. In DNA form, the CDR3 reads TGTGCCACCAGAATGGGGGGAGGGCCGTACGAGCAGTACTTC. Translated: CATRMGGGPYEQYF.

This clonotype was seen repeatedly, ten times or more. The chain combines TRBV27 with TRBJ1-2; 10 bases agree with TRBD1. The V segment lost 3 bases and the J segment 4 bases; nucleotides outside the gene matches: 8. This CDR3 has 16 amino acids. CDR1 and CDR2 (germline): MNHEY, SMNVEV (reference sequence). CDR3 amino acids: CASSLAGTGAGYGYTF. The CDR3 DNA sequence: TGTGCCAGCAGTTTGGCCGGGACAGGGGCCGGCTATGGCTACACCTTC.

The chain is built from TRBV5-1 and TRBJ2-2, with TRBD2 matching 11 bases. V trimming: 5 bases; J trimming: 4 bases; junction bases outside the gene matches: 4. Germline V gene data show CDR1 as SGHRS and CDR2 as YFSETQ. The CDR3 is 15 amino acids. CDR3 sequence (DNA): TGCGCCAGCAGATCTGGACTAGCGGGCACCGGGGAGCTGTTTTTT. Translation gives CASRSGLAGTGELFF.

This clonotype was observed a handful of times. As DNA, the CDR3 is TGTGCCAGCATGTGGGGCCTCTATGGCTACACCTTC. Amino acid sequence: CASMWGLYGYTF. This chain uses TRBV6-1 with TRBJ1-2; D may be TRBD1 (5 bases). The CDR3 length is 12 residues. Germline CDR1 reads MNHNS; CDR2 reads SASEGT. Trimming shortened V by 7 bases and J by 4 bases, and 10 bases separated the two germline ends.

At least ten counts were recorded for this clonotype. The CDR3: CSATNRDRGNYEQYF. CDR3 bases: TGCAGTGCTACAAATAGGGACAGGGGGAATTACGAGCAGTACTTC. The chain is built from TRBV20-1 and TRBJ2-7, with 11 bases identical to TRBD1. Trimming cost V 4 bases and J 4 bases; bases outside gene matches: 9. This CDR3 has 15 amino acids. Germline V gene sequence: CDR1 DFQATT, CDR2 SNEGSKA (reference sequence).

This clonotype occurred many times. V and J are TRBV6-5 and TRBJ2-1; D perhaps matches TRBD2 (5 bases). CDR1 is MNHEY and CDR2 is SVGAGI in the germline V gene. The CDR3 sequence is 16 residues long. The germline V and J ends were trimmed by 2 bases and 8 bases, with 19 bases remaining between them. The CDR3: CASSYRGFYRMDEQFF. CDR3 DNA sequence: TGTGCCAGCAGTTACAGAGGGTTTTATAGGATGGATGAGCAGTTCTTC.

This clonotype was detected many times. The rearrangement links TRBV29-1 to TRBJ2-7; 8 bases are shared with TRBD1. Trimming at V came to 3 bases and at J to 2 bases, leaving 3 bases not matched to a gene. In germline, CDR1 is SQVTM, CDR2 ANQGSEA. This CDR3 is built from 13 residues. The CDR3 is CSVETGEAYEQYF. The CDR3 nucleotides read TGCAGCGTTGAGACAGGGGAGGCCTACGAGCAGTACTTC.

The sample holds many counts of this clonotype. V usage is TRBV3-1 and J usage is TRBJ2-7, with a possible D match to TRBD1 (6 bases). The CDR3 covers 12 residues. CDR1 and CDR2 (germline): LGHDT, YNNKEL (reference sequence). The V end was cut by 1 base, the J end by 6 bases, with 7 bases between. CDR3 sequence (DNA): TGTGCCAGCAGCCAAGCAGGGGCCGAGCAGTACTTC. This gives the protein CASSQAGAEQYF.

A single count supports this clonotype. This chain uses TRBV29-1 with TRBJ2-7; the match to TRBD1 covers 7 bases. Germline V lookup: CDR1 SQVTM, CDR2 ANQGSEA. CDR3 length equals 15 residues. V lost 7 bases and J lost 5; bases outside the gene matches: 17. The CDR3 region has the DNA TGCAGCGCCAAGACCCATCTGCGACAGGGAGACGAGCAGTACTTC. This gives the protein CSAKTHLRQGDEQYF.

In its sample, this clonotype was seen many times. One end of the junction fails to match germline, which may point to a read error. The chain employs TRBV27 and TRBJ2-7; 11 bases align to TRBD2. Germline lookup yields CDR1 MNHEY and CDR2 SMNVEV (reference sequence). This CDR3 is built from 18 residues. CDR3 sequence (DNA): TGCGCCAGCAGTTTATCATGGCTAGCGGGAGGTAGCTCCTACGAGCAGTACTTC. Translation gives CASSLSWLAGGSSYEQYF.

This clonotype came up many times. The chain combines TRBV27 with TRBJ2-7; the match to TRBD2 covers 8 bases. This CDR3 contains 15 residues. V lost 4 bases and J lost 9; bases outside the gene matches: 14. Germline CDR1 MNHEY, CDR2 SMNVEV (reference sequence). The CDR3 DNA reads as TGTGCCAGCAGTTCGCATAGCGGGGCCTTTCCCCGGCAGTACTTC. Translation gives CASSSHSGAFPRQYF.

This clonotype came up once. The chain links TRBV7-9 to TRBJ2-5; D is perhaps TRBD1 (5 bases). The CDR3 covers 13 residues. Germline CDR1 SEHNR, CDR2 FQNEAQ (reference sequence). Trimming removed 4 bases at V and 4 bases at J, with 10 bases between. The CDR3 bases are TGTGCCAGCAGCTCCACCCAGGGAGAGACCCAGTACTTC. As protein: CASSSTQGETQYF.

J is TRBJ1-1 and V is TRBV29-1; D is ambiguous. Trimming pared 0 bases from V and 0 bases from J, leaving 17 bases between. CDR1 is SQVTM, CDR2 ANQGSEA, per germline. CDR3 size: 17 residues. CDR3 sequence reads: CSVEDRGGTALNTEAFF. CDR3 nucleotides: TGCAGCGTTGAAGATAGAGGAGGTACAGCCTTGAACACTGAAGCTTTCTTT.